Reported below is one TCR beta chain. Its antigen is currently unknown. Some clones are missing from TCRdb's copy, which holds only in-frame ones; the method was immunoSEQ multiplex PCR. In the table there are tens of thousands of clones, around 96% of which are singletons. Germline lookup yields CDR1 SGHRS and CDR2 YFSETQ. The V gene end was trimmed by 0 bases and the J gene end by 6 bases; junction bases not matched to a gene: 0. There are 13 residues in the CDR3. This sample was taken from a study of cytomegalovirus exposure and HLA in healthy donors. Study outcomes and limitations: Most sequenced TCRs were rare (though some public TCRs occurred in many donors). A few chains tied to CMV proved CMV antigen-specific in vitro. Reports indicated that the classifier achieved high specificity and sensitivity in diagnosing cytomegalovirus status.

The chain employs TRBV5-1 and TRBJ2-4; 7 bases agree with TRBD1. The sequencing input was PBMCs. This clonotype originated in a young woman in good health and CMV-seronegative. The CDR3 spells CASSLGDRNIQYF. CDR3 nucleotides: TGCGCCAGCAGCTTGGGGGACAGAAACATTCAGTACTTC.